Shown below are 22 T cell receptor beta chains from a single sample sequenced in a study of control samples from healthy donors and cancer patients. Only in-frame clones appear in the TCRdb table, and some are missing; sequencing was by immunoSEQ multiplex PCR. The top ten clones hold 1.5% to 2% of a sample with about 130,000 clones, under 95% of them seen once. The sample taken for sequencing was PBMCs. The source of these receptors is a man aged 50 to 60 with head and neck cancer.

The chain carries TRBV30 and TRBJ1-2; D not resolved. Looked up from germline, CDR1 is GTSNPN and CDR2 is SVGIG (reference sequence). The ends were cut back, 3 bases at V and 0 bases at J, with 17 bases in the middle. The CDR3 runs 16 residues. DNA for the CDR3: TGTGCCTGGAGGCCTGTACCGATGGGAGCTAACTATGGCTACACCTTC. Translation gives CAWRPVPMGANYGYTF.

The V gene is TRBV2, the J gene TRBJ2-7; a possible D gene is TRBD2 (5 bases). V was shortened by 7 bases and J by 2 bases, with 15 bases between the two germline ends. Germline CDR1 SNHLY, CDR2 FYNNEI. This CDR3 comprises 14 residues. CDR3 sequence reads: CASKRLVSAYEQYF. The CDR3 nucleotides read TGTGCCAGCAAGCGCCTAGTTAGCGCCTACGAGCAGTACTTC.

The chain employs TRBV6-5 and TRBJ1-2; D is uncertain. The CDR3 runs 13 residues. From germline, CDR1 is MNHEY and CDR2 SVGAGI. Trimming took off 0 bases at V and 4 bases at J, with 6 bases between the two ends. CDR3 coding DNA: TGTGCCAGCAGTTACTCGGTCTCCTATGGCTACACCTTC. Its protein is CASSYSVSYGYTF.

The chain combines TRBV2 with TRBJ2-3; 10 positions match TRBD1. Trimming cost V 6 bases and J 4 bases; bases outside gene matches: 1. Germline CDR1 and CDR2: SNHLY and FYNNEI. This CDR3 is 13 amino acids long. The CDR3 bases are TGTGCCAGCAGCGGACAGGGGGCAGATACGCAGTATTTT. Translation: CASSGQGADTQYF. Using reference TRBV2 and TRBJ2-3 for the parts outside the CDR3, the full variable domain is EPEVTQTPSHQVTQMGQEVILRCVPISNHLYFYWYRQILGQKVEFLVSFYNNEISEKSEIFDDQFSVERPDGSNFTLKIRSTKLEDSAMYFCASSGQGADTQYFGPGTRLTVL.

The chain recombines TRBV2 with TRBJ2-5; either TRBD1 or TRBD2 may supply D (6 bases each). The CDR3 covers 14 residues. Per the germline V gene, CDR1 is SNHLY and CDR2 is FYNNEI. V gave up 7 bases and J gave up 4 bases, with 16 bases separating them. CDR3 coding DNA: TGTGCCAGCAAGAGGACGGGGGCGGGAGAGACCCAGTACTTC. Translated: CASKRTGAGETQYF.

This rearrangement joins TRBV5-1 to TRBJ1-1; a possible D gene is TRBD1 (5 bases). The CDR3 totals 15 residues. Germline CDR1 SGHRS, CDR2 YFSETQ. V shed 7 bases and J shed 0 bases, with 16 bases lying between them. Here the CDR3 reads CASGSRQSLNTEAFF. The CDR3 DNA sequence: TGCGCCAGCGGCTCTCGACAGTCACTGAACACTGAAGCTTTCTTT.

This rearrangement joins TRBV6-5 to TRBJ2-6; maybe TRBD1 (6 bases). CDR1 MNHEY and CDR2 SVGAGI come from the germline V gene. The CDR3 contains 15 residues. With 5 bases removed from V and 0 bases from J, the gap between germline ends came to 8 bases. Written as DNA, the CDR3 is TGTGCCAGCAGTCAACAGGGCTCTGGGGCCAACGTCCTGACTTTC. Translation gives CASSQQGSGANVLTF.

V usage is TRBV7-8 and J usage is TRBJ2-2; the D is unclear. Germline CDR1 and CDR2: SGHVS and FQNEAQ. V shed 1 base and J shed 3 bases, with 6 bases lying between them. The CDR3 consists of 14 residues. The CDR3 coding sequence is TGTGCCAGCAGCTTAGGGCAACACACCGGGGAGCTGTTTTTT. This encodes CASSLGQHTGELFF.

This clone was counted between two and nine times. The rearrangement links TRBV5-4 to TRBJ2-5, with 11 bases identical to TRBD2. The junction had 8 bases not matched to a gene; V was cut back by 1 base and J by 3 bases. The CDR3 has 17 amino acids. Germline V CDR1 and CDR2: SGHNT, YYREEE (reference sequence). CDR3 sequence: CASSLRPSGGSKETQYF. CDR3 nucleotide sequence: TGTGCCAGCAGCTTGCGCCCTAGCGGGGGGTCAAAAGAGACCCAGTACTTC.

This sequence joins TRBV5-4 and TRBJ1-4; possibly TRBD1 for D (5 bases). Germline CDR1 SGHNT, CDR2 YYREEE (reference sequence). This CDR3 region has 15 residues. Trimming cost V 3 bases and J 3 bases, with 12 bases left between them. CDR3 DNA: TGTGCCAGCAGCTCTACACGGGACCCTAATGAAAAACTGTTTTTT. Its translation: CASSSTRDPNEKLFF.

The J gene is TRBJ1-1, the V gene TRBV7-2; unclear D gene. There are 13 residues in the CDR3. V was trimmed by 1 base and J by 3 bases, leaving 6 bases between them. In germline, CDR1 is SGHTA, CDR2 FQGNSA. The CDR3 reads CASSLVRDTEAFF. The CDR3 DNA follows: TGTGCCAGCAGCTTAGTACGGGACACTGAAGCTTTCTTT.

The chain recombines TRBV12-3 or TRBV12-4 with TRBJ1-1; D not resolved. The V end was cut by 6 bases, the J end by 12 bases, with 20 bases between. The length of the CDR3 is 13 residues. CDR3 sequence (DNA): TGTGCCAGCAGACACCCCCTCCGGCTGGACCCTTTCTTT. Encoded protein: CASRHPLRLDPFF.

The chain carries TRBV6-5 and TRBJ2-1; TRBD1 matches at 7 bases. This CDR3 comprises 12 residues. Per the germline V gene, CDR1 is MNHEY and CDR2 is SVGAGI. V was pared by 6 bases and J by 14 bases, with 10 bases of the junction left unmatched. The DNA of the CDR3 is TGTGCCAGCAGCGTATCAGGTGGACAGGAGTTCTTC. Protein sequence: CASSVSGGQEFF.

CDR3 in amino acids: CASSLGQGWGQPQHF. CDR3 DNA: TGTGCCAGCAGCCTGGGACAGGGCTGGGGGCAGCCCCAGCATTTT. This sequence joins TRBV7-2 and TRBJ1-5; TRBD1 aligns across 9 bases. The germline CDR1 and CDR2 sequences are SGHTA and FQGNSA. The CDR3 totals 15 residues. The V segment lost 5 bases and the J segment 7 bases; nucleotides outside the gene matches: 9.

The chain uses TRBV18 and TRBJ2-1; 10 bases agree with TRBD2. The germline CDR1 and CDR2 sequences are KGHSH and LQKENI. CDR3 length: 15 residues. With V trimmed by 6 bases and J by 6 bases, 8 bases remained unmatched. The CDR3 sequence: CASSLSGGAINEQFF. The CDR3 coding sequence is TGTGCCAGCTCCCTAAGCGGGGGGGCCATCAATGAGCAGTTCTTC. The full variable domain, completed using reference TRBV18 and TRBJ2-1, is NAGVMQNPRHLVRRRGQEARLRCSPMKGHSHVYWYRQLPEEGLKFMVYLQKENIIDESGMPKERFSAEFPKEGPSILRIQQVVRGDSAAYFCASSLSGGAINEQFFGPGTRLTVL.

The chain carries TRBV28 and TRBJ2-1, with D possibly TRBD1 on 5 matching bases. The CDR3 runs to 15 residues. Trimming shortened V by 2 bases and J by 6 bases, and 14 bases separated the two germline ends. Germline CDR1 and CDR2: MDHEN and SYDVKM. CDR3 DNA sequence: TGTGCCAGCAGTTTAGTCCCAGGGCAGGGCAATGAGCAGTTCTTC. Protein sequence: CASSLVPGQGNEQFF.

The chain is built from TRBV5-5 and TRBJ1-1; TRBD1 is a possible D gene (6 bases). CDR1 is SGHKS, CDR2 YYEKEE, per germline (reference sequence). The CDR3 is made up of 18 amino acids. Trimming took 0 bases from V and 1 from J, leaving 19 bases between them. The CDR3 loop is CASSLGLWGQGRNTEAFF. CDR3 sequence (DNA): TGTGCCAGCAGCTTGGGGTTGTGGGGGCAGGGCAGGAACACTGAAGCTTTCTTT.

This clone was counted at least ten times. The chain combines TRBV6-6 with TRBJ1-5; 9 nucleotides match TRBD1. V lost 0 bases to trimming and J lost 5 bases; unmatched junction nucleotides: 2. Germline V gene lookup returns CDR1 MNHNY and CDR2 SVGAGI (reference sequence). This CDR3 has 15 amino acids. The CDR3 DNA reads TGTGCCAGCAGTTACTCGGGACAGGGCGATCAGCCCCAGCATTTT. This encodes CASSYSGQGDQPQHF.

The chain uses TRBV13 and TRBJ1-4; D may be TRBD1 (6 bases). V shed 4 bases and J shed 0 bases, with 12 bases lying between them. The V gene's germline CDR1 is PRHDT and CDR2 FYEKMQ (reference sequence). CDR3 size: 16 residues. The CDR3 region has the DNA TGTGCCAGCAGCTCCTCTCGACAGGCAACTAATGAAAAACTGTTTTTT. Its translation is CASSSSRQATNEKLFF.

For the CDR3, the DNA is TGTGCCAGCAGTGACAGGCGGGGGACCATCTACGAGCAGTACTTC. It is translated as CASSDRRGTIYEQYF. The rearrangement joins TRBV2 to TRBJ2-7; 7 positions agree with TRBD2. This CDR3 spans 15 amino acids. V shed 3 bases and J 3 bases; nucleotides not matched to a gene: 8. Germline-derived CDR1 and CDR2 are SNHLY and FYNNEI.

The chain joins TRBV6-5 to TRBJ2-7; D gene unclear. Germline CDR1 is MNHEY and CDR2 is SVGAGI. CDR3 length equals 15 residues. V was cut by 0 bases and J by 3 bases, with 12 bases left in between. The CDR3 loop is CASSYSSSSYYEQYF. The CDR3, as DNA: TGTGCCAGCAGTTACTCCTCCAGTTCTTACTACGAGCAGTACTTC.

The gene calls are TRBV7-9 and TRBJ1-1, with unresolved D. The length of the CDR3 is 12 residues. Between the trimmed V and J ends, which lost 1 base and 6 bases, there was a span of 6 bases. Germline CDR1 reads SEHNR; CDR2 reads FQNEAQ (reference sequence). CDR3 protein: CASSLGESEAFF. DNA of the CDR3: TGTGCCAGCAGCTTAGGGGAATCTGAAGCTTTCTTT.